The clone carrying this T cell receptor (beta chain) has only one observation. Its antigen is currently unknown. Sequencing was performed with immunoSEQ multiplex PCR; in TCRdb, only in-frame clones are kept and a portion is missing. The data show fewer than 150,000 clones, around 92% seen once. These data are taken from a study of T cell responses to AZD1222 COVID-19 vaccine. Overall study findings and caveats: Elevations in Spike-specific TCR breadth and depth followed administration of two AZD1222 doses. Unmutated variant regions are reportedly targeted by nearly half of spike-specific TCRs. White British donors predominated, females outnumbered males, and clonal diversity was possibly underestimated.

This CDR3 is 14 amino acids long. V shed 5 bases and J shed 7 bases, with 15 bases lying between them. Germline CDR1 is LNHNV and CDR2 is YYDKDF (reference sequence). The source material was peripheral blood, sampled 28 days after the second AZD1222 dose. This chain links TRBV15 with TRBJ1-5; the D gene is possibly TRBD1 (6 bases). The receptor comes from an adult who received the AZD1222 COVID-19 vaccine. Written as DNA, the CDR3 is TGTGCCACCAGCCCTCACAACAGGGTACAGCCCCAGCATTTT. Protein product: CATSPHNRVQPQHF.